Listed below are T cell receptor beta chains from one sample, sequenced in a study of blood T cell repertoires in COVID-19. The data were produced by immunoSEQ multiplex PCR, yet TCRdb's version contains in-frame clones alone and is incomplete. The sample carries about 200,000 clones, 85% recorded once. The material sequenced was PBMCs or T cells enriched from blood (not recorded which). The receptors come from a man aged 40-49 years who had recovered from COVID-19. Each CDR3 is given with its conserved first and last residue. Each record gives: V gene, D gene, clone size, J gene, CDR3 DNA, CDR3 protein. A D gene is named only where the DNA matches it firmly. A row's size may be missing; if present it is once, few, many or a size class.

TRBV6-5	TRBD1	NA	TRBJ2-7	TGTGCCAGCAGCGCCGGGACAGAGACCTACGAGCAGTACTTC	CASSAGTETYEQYF
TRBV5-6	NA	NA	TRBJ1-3	TGTGCCAGCAGCCTTTTAGGGAGCTCTGGAAACACCATATATTTT	CASSLLGSSGNTIYF
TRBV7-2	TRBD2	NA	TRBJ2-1	TGTGCCAGCAGCCCAAGGGCTAGCGGAGTTCACTACAATGAGCAGTTCTTC	CASSPRASGVHYNEQFF
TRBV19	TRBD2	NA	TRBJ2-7	TGTGCCAGTAGTGCGGGAGTATCCTACGAGCAGTACTTC	CASSAGVSYEQYF
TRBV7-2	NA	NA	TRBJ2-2	TGTGCCAGCAGCTTAGATTCAGTGGGGGAGCTGTTTTTT	CASSLDSVGELFF
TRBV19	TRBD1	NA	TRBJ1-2	TGTGCCGGAAGGACAGGATGGGGCTACACCTTC	CAGRTGWGYTF
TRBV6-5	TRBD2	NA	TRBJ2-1	TGTGCCAGCATTAAGACTAGCGGGAGTCATGAGCAGTTCTTC	CASIKTSGSHEQFF
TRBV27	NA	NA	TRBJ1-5	TGTGCCAGCAGACGCGTCGGGGGGCCCCAGCATTTT	CASRRVGGPQHF
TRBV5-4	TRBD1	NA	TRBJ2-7	TGTGCCAGCAGCTTGGGAGGGGGCATGGTCTACGAGCAGTACTTC	CASSLGGGMVYEQYF
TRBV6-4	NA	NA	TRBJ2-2	TGTGCCAGCAGTACAAACACCGGGGAGCTGTTTTTT	CASSTNTGELFF
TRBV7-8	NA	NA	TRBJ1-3	TGTGCCAGCAGCTTGGGGACACGTCTCCTCGGAAACACCATATATTTT	CASSLGTRLLGNTIYF
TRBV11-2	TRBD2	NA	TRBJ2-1	TGTGCCAGCAGCTCCAGACTAGCGGACAATGAGCAGTTCTTC	CASSSRLADNEQFF
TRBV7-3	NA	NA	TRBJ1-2	TGTGCCAGCAGCTTATCGGGGGAGCGGGCCAAAGGCTACACCTTC	CASSLSGERAKGYTF
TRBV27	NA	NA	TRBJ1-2	TGTGCCAGCAGGACCCTCGAGGGAGGGTCGGGCTATGGCTACACCTTC	CASRTLEGGSGYGYTF
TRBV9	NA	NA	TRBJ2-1	TGTGCCAGCAGCGTAGCTGCAGGCTCTTTACAAAGTGAGCAGTTCTTC	CASSVAAGSLQSEQFF
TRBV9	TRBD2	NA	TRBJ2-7	TGTGCCAGCAGCGTAGAAGTCGGGGGGAGGGAGCAGTACTTC	CASSVEVGGREQYF
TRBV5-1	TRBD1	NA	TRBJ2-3	TGCGCCAGCAGCGGGGGACAGGCCACAGATACGCAGTATTTT	CASSGGQATDTQYF
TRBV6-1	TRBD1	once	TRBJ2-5	TGTGCCAGCAGTGAGGGGACAGGGGTTGGAGAGACCCAGTACTTC	CASSEGTGVGETQYF
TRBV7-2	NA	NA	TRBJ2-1	TGTGCCAGCAGCTTAGCCAGTATCCATGAGCAGTTCTTC	CASSLASIHEQFF
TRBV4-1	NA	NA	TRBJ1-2	TGCGCCAGCAGCCAAGATTGGAAGGAGGAGTATGGCTACACCTTC	CASSQDWKEEYGYTF
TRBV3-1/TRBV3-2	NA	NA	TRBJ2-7	TGTGCCAGCAGCCAAGGGGGACGGGACTTCACTTACGAGCAGTACTTC	CASSQGGRDFTYEQYF
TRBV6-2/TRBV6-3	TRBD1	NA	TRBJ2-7	TGTGCCAGCAGTCGGGACAGGGCTCACTCCTACGAGCAGTACTTC	CASSRDRAHSYEQYF
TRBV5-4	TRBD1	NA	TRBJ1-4	TGTGCCAGCAGCTTGGAGGGACAGGGTGAGGAAAAACTGTTTTTT	CASSLEGQGEEKLFF
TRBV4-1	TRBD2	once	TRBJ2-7	TGCGCCAGCAGCCACCCCGGGGGGAACGAGCAGTACTTC	CASSHPGGNEQYF
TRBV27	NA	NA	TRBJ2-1	TGTGCCAGCAATTCACAGGGAAACAATGAGCAGTTCTTC	CASNSQGNNEQFF
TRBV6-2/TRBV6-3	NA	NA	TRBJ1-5	TGTGCCAGCAGTTACTCCTATCCAGGGGAAAATCAGCCCCAGCATTTT	CASSYSYPGENQPQHF
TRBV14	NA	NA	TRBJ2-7	TGTGCCAGCAGCCAAGACCGGGGATTCTACGAGCAGTACTTC	CASSQDRGFYEQYF
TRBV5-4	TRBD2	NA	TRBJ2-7	TGTGCCAGCAGCATCGGGACTAGCGGGGTCTTCTACGAGCAGTACTTC	CASSIGTSGVFYEQYF
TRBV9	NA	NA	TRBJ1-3	TGTGCCAGCAGCGTAGCCGAGACAGTATTTGGAAACACCATATATTTT	CASSVAETVFGNTIYF
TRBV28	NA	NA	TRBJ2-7	TGTGCCAGCAGTTTCACTGAAAGCTACGAGCAGTACTTC	CASSFTESYEQYF
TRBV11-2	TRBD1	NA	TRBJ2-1	TGTGCCAGCAGCTCCGAGACAGGGTTCAATGAGCAGTTCTTC	CASSSETGFNEQFF
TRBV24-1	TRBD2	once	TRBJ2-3	TGTGCCACCAGTGATAGCGGGAGGGCCGAAGATACGCAGTATTTT	CATSDSGRAEDTQYF
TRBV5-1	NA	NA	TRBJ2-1	TGCGCCAGCAGCTCTGGTGGGACTGCAGACTACAATGAGCAGTTCTTC	CASSSGGTADYNEQFF